The 31 T cell receptor beta chains listed next were all sequenced from one sample in a study of T-cell memory formation after mild COVID-19 (dated by TCRdb to about 2021). Libraries were made using 5' RACE. TCRdb records Illumina NovaSeq 6000 as the sequencer. In-frame beta chains were kept once TCRdb had trimmed the public reads at Q25 with fastp and called clones with MiXCR. For every CDR3 protein sequence, its rows merge into one entry that carries the most common genes and DNA. The sample includes around 430,000 distinct CDR3 sequences, with 16% observed a single time. The ten largest clones take up 20% to 25% of the sample. The specimen sequenced was PBMCs or a T cell subset sorted from them (not recorded which). The source is a man aged 18 to 29 who had mild COVID-19 (a few samples of this study predate the infection). The sample titles of this study are shuffled in the database, so cell type and time point are left out; the donor was told from shared clones.

There are a few counts of this clonotype. The V gene is TRBV4-3, the J gene TRBJ2-5; 8 nucleotides match TRBD2. Germline CDR1 and CDR2: LGHNA and YSLEER. Germline trimming cut 1 base from V and 5 bases from J; bases unmatched to any gene: 3. The CDR3 has 14 amino acids. The CDR3 nucleotides read TGCGCCAGCAGCCAAGGCGGGGGGCGGGAGACCCAGTACTTC. Translated, it gives CASSQGGGRETQYF.

This clonotype was counted only a few times. The V and J genes are TRBV4-3 and TRBJ1-1; D remains ambiguous. The germline gives CDR1 LGHNA, CDR2 YSLEER. V lost 3 bases and J 1 base, leaving 12 bases between the germline ends. CDR3 size: 15 residues. CDR3 sequence (DNA): TGCGCCAGCAGCCAGGCTGGACCGGGGAACACTGAAGCTTTCTTT. Translated: CASSQAGPGNTEAFF.

The chain has TRBV6-1 and TRBJ2-5; TRBD2 aligns across 12 bases. The trim removed 2 bases at V and 3 bases at J, leaving 4 bases unmatched. Germline lookup yields CDR1 MNHNS and CDR2 SASEGT. This CDR3 comprises 16 residues. The CDR3 protein is CASSEIRTSGEETQYF. The CDR3, as DNA: TGTGCCAGCAGTGAAATCAGGACTAGCGGGGAAGAGACCCAGTACTTC.

DNA for the CDR3: TGTGCCAGCAGTTTTCAGGCCGCGCGAGCGGGGATGGTTACGCAGTATTTT. Translating gives CASSFQAARAGMVTQYF. The chain joins TRBV28 to TRBJ2-3, with 7 bases that match TRBD2. The V and J ends lost 3 bases and 8 bases, in that order; junction bases with no gene match: 17. Per germline, CDR1 MDHEN and CDR2 SYDVKM. There are 17 residues in the CDR3.

V gene TRBV18 combines with J gene TRBJ1-5, with D possibly matching TRBD1 (5 bases). V lost 3 bases and J lost 7, with 13 bases in between. The CDR3 extends over 14 amino acids. Germline CDR1 KGHSH, CDR2 LQKENI. CDR3 sequence (DNA): TGTGCCAGCTCACCGACAGTTGGGGGGCAGCCCCAGCATTTT. This sequence encodes CASSPTVGGQPQHF. Variable domain in full (rest from reference TRBV18 and TRBJ1-5): NAGVMQNPRHLVRRRGQEARLRCSPMKGHSHVYWYRQLPEEGLKFMVYLQKENIIDESGMPKERFSAEFPKEGPSILRIQQVVRGDSAAYFCASSPTVGGQPQHFGDGTRLSIL.

J is TRBJ2-3 and V is TRBV28, with D uncertain. Trimming stripped 6 bases from V and 3 bases from J, with 10 bases between. The CDR3 contains 13 residues. Looked up from germline, CDR1 is MDHEN and CDR2 is SYDVKM. Here the CDR3 DNA reads TGTGCCAGCAGGACTCCCGCTACAGATACGCAGTATTTT. This translates into CASRTPATDTQYF.

The chain has TRBV12-3 or TRBV12-4 and TRBJ2-7; no clear D gene. V gave up 2 bases and J gave up 0 bases, with 8 bases separating them. The CDR3 sequence is 14 residues long. The CDR3 region has the DNA TGTGCCAGCAGTTTAACGCAGAGCTCCTACGAGCAGTACTTC. This sequence encodes CASSLTQSSYEQYF.

The chain carries TRBV4-3 and TRBJ2-3; D is ambiguous. Germline values: CDR1 LGHNA, CDR2 YSLEER. The ends were cut back, 0 bases at V and 7 bases at J, with 14 bases in the middle. The length of the CDR3 is 15 residues. CDR3 DNA sequence: TGCGCCAGCAGCCAAGATAGGACGGAGATCCATACGCAGTATTTT. Translated, it gives CASSQDRTEIHTQYF.

V gene TRBV7-9 combines with J gene TRBJ1-1, with 7 bases aligning to TRBD1. V shed 5 bases and J 1 base; nucleotides not matched to a gene: 7. The CDR3 loop spans 15 amino acids. The germline V gene encodes CDR1 SEHNR and CDR2 FQNEAQ (reference sequence). CDR3 sequence: CASSQGEGWNTEAFF. Written as DNA, the CDR3 is TGTGCCAGCAGCCAGGGGGAAGGATGGAACACTGAAGCTTTCTTT. The whole variable domain, filled in from reference TRBV7-9 and TRBJ1-1, reads DTGVSQNPRHKITKRGQNVTFRCDPISEHNRLYWYRQTLGQGPEFLTYFQNEAQLEKSRLLSDRFSAERPKGSFSTLEIQRTEQGDSAMYLCASSQGEGWNTEAFFGQGTRLTVV.

The chain recombines TRBV20-1 with TRBJ1-1; D is unresolved. Germline V gives CDR1 DFQATT, CDR2 SNEGSKA (reference sequence). V shed 3 bases and J shed 1 base, with 6 bases lying between them. This CDR3 comprises 12 residues. CDR3 sequence reads: CSARGRNTEAFF. DNA for the CDR3: TGCAGTGCTAGGGGGAGGAACACTGAAGCTTTCTTT.

The chain combines TRBV29-1 with TRBJ2-2; the D is unclear. CDR1 and CDR2 (germline): SQVTM, ANQGSEA. V was cut by 1 base and J by 6 bases, with 9 bases left in between. The CDR3 loop spans 13 amino acids. For the CDR3, the DNA is TGCAGCGTTGAAGTAGGAGCTCCCGGGGAGCTGTTTTTT. Its protein is CSVEVGAPGELFF.

This clonotype showed up just a few times. This chain joins TRBV12-3 or TRBV12-4 and TRBJ1-4; no definite D call. V was clipped by 2 bases and J by 4 bases, with 8 bases between them. The CDR3 extends over 14 amino acids. The CDR3 loop is CASSLLGINEKLFF. The CDR3 DNA follows: TGTGCCAGCAGTTTACTGGGTATTAATGAAAAACTGTTTTTT.

The rearrangement links TRBV12-5 to TRBJ1-2; no clear D gene. Trimming removed 2 bases from V and 1 base from J, with 14 bases in between. From germline, CDR1 is LGHNT and CDR2 FRNRAP. The CDR3 is 16 residues long. CDR3 amino acids: CASGLMGRGINYGYTF. CDR3 in DNA: TGTGCTAGTGGTTTGATGGGGAGAGGTATTAACTATGGCTACACCTTC.

The chain joins TRBV4-1 to TRBJ1-4; 7 nucleotides align to TRBD1. V shed 0 bases and J 4 bases; nucleotides not matched to a gene: 8. Germline V gives CDR1 MGHRA, CDR2 YSYEKL. This CDR3 is 17 amino acids long. The CDR3 sequence is CASSQDPPGQLNEKLFF. CDR3 in DNA: TGCGCCAGCAGCCAAGACCCCCCGGGACAGCTTAATGAAAAACTGTTTTTT.

This clonotype appeared a few times. J is TRBJ1-1 and V is TRBV2; D not resolved. The CDR3 contains 15 residues. Germline assignment: CDR1 SNHLY and CDR2 FYNNEI. Trimming took 0 bases from V and 0 from J, leaving 8 bases between them. Written as DNA, the CDR3 is TGTGCCAGCAGTGAAGCGGTGCAGATGAACACTGAAGCTTTCTTT. This translates into CASSEAVQMNTEAFF.

The V and J genes are TRBV15 and TRBJ2-3, with 9 bases lining up with TRBD1. V dropped 0 bases and J dropped 8; count of bases not matched to a gene: 3. The germline V gene has CDR1 LNHNV and CDR2 YYDKDF (reference sequence). The CDR3 runs to 14 residues. This CDR3 reads CATSRDRQGGTQYF. CDR3 DNA sequence: TGTGCCACCAGCAGAGACAGACAGGGGGGTACGCAGTATTTT.

The chain carries TRBV25-1 and TRBJ1-2; possible D gene TRBD1, 6 bases. The CDR3 spans 17 residues. Germline loops: CDR1 MGHDK, CDR2 SYGVNS. Trimming shortened V by 6 bases and J by 7 bases, and 27 bases separated the two germline ends. The CDR3 sequence: CASRGLGDRLDPFGYTF. The CDR3 coding sequence is TGTGCCAGCAGGGGATTGGGAGACAGGTTGGACCCCTTTGGCTACACCTTC.

Only a few counts were recorded for this clonotype. This chain's CDR3 is CASSLRGGLAKNIQYF. Here the CDR3 DNA reads TGTGCCAGCAGTTTAAGGGGAGGCTTAGCCAAAAACATTCAGTACTTC. The chain combines TRBV28 with TRBJ2-4; D might be TRBD2 (6 bases). This CDR3 region has 16 residues. Deletions cut 2 bases from V and 0 bases from J, with 11 bases between. The germline V gene encodes CDR1 MDHEN and CDR2 SYDVKM.

This clonotype was found a few times. The chain joins TRBV11-2 to TRBJ1-1; maybe TRBD1 (6 bases). With 5 bases removed from V and 7 bases from J, the gap between germline ends came to 11 bases. The CDR3 contains 12 residues. Germline V CDR1 and CDR2: SGHAT, FQNNGV. The CDR3 DNA reads TGTGCCAGCAGCCTGACAGGTATTGAAGCTTTCTTT. It specifies CASSLTGIEAFF.

This clonotype was seen a few times. V is TRBV6-1 and J is TRBJ1-5; D might be TRBD1 (5 bases). Trimming removed 6 bases at V and 11 bases at J, with 23 bases between. This CDR3 is built from 15 residues. In germline, CDR1 is MNHNS, CDR2 SASEGT. Written as DNA, the CDR3 is TGTGCCAGCAGGCCAGGGCCAGCAACAGCAAGGGCCCAGCATTTT. Residues: CASRPGPATARAQHF.

The sample holds a few counts of this clonotype. V and J are TRBV7-2 and TRBJ2-3, with a tentative D call TRBD2 (5 bases). Germline lookup yields CDR1 SGHTA and CDR2 FQGNSA. V lost 3 bases, J lost 4 bases, and 11 bases lay in between. The CDR3 totals 14 residues. CDR3 DNA: TGTGCCAGCAGCTTCCCCGGGAACCCAGATACGCAGTATTTT. This sequence encodes CASSFPGNPDTQYF.

This clonotype was counted ten times or more. The chain links TRBV7-3 to TRBJ1-1, with TRBD1 identical over 7 bases. V lost 1 base to trimming and J lost 7 bases; unmatched junction nucleotides: 6. Germline-derived CDR1 and CDR2 are SGHTA and FQGTGA. The CDR3 sequence is 14 residues long. Here the CDR3 DNA reads TGTGCCAGCAGCTTAATTTCAGGGGGTGGTGAAGCTTTCTTT. The encoded protein is CASSLISGGGEAFF.

The chain joins TRBV7-6 to TRBJ2-3, with a weak D call TRBD2 (6 bases). The V end was cut by 6 bases, the J end by 0 bases, with 16 bases between. Germline CDR1 reads SGHVS; CDR2 reads FNYEAQ. The CDR3 length is 16 residues. This CDR3 is CASRNGTGSSTDTQYF. The CDR3 DNA reads TGTGCCAGCAGAAACGGGACTGGGAGCAGCACAGATACGCAGTATTTT.

V and J are TRBV6-5 and TRBJ2-3; possibly TRBD1 for D (5 bases). Between the trimmed V and J ends, which lost 0 bases and 0 bases, there was a span of 16 bases. The CDR3 has 18 amino acids. Germline loops: CDR1 MNHEY, CDR2 SVGAGI. CDR3 sequence (DNA): TGTGCCAGCAGTTACTCTGGGGCTGGCGTAACTAGCACAGATACGCAGTATTTT. Its protein is CASSYSGAGVTSTDTQYF.

This clonotype came up a few times. The gene calls are TRBV7-2 and TRBJ2-5, with 7 bases that match TRBD2. Germline V gene data show CDR1 as SGHTA and CDR2 as FQGNSA. The V gene end was trimmed by 6 bases and the J gene end by 2 bases; junction bases not matched to a gene: 3. The CDR3 covers 13 residues. CDR3 nucleotides: TGTGCCAGCAGACTGGGGGGGCAAGAGACCCAGTACTTC. This translates into CASRLGGQETQYF.

This chain connects TRBV2 to TRBJ2-7; 11 positions agree with TRBD1. The CDR3 is 16 residues long. Germline lookup yields CDR1 SNHLY and CDR2 FYNNEI. V trimming: 5 bases; J trimming: 6 bases; junction bases outside the gene matches: 12. The CDR3 reads CASSTSPGQGVGEQYF. The CDR3 bases are TGTGCCAGCAGTACCTCTCCGGGACAGGGGGTTGGCGAGCAGTACTTC.

The V gene is TRBV12-3 or TRBV12-4, the J gene TRBJ1-2; TRBD1 agrees at 10 bases. With 7 bases clipped from V and 4 bases from J, the junction kept 9 bases outside the gene matches. The CDR3 length is 15 residues. CDR3 loop: CASTFPGQGTYGYTF. In nucleotides, the CDR3 is TGTGCCAGCACCTTCCCGGGACAGGGGACCTATGGCTACACCTTC.

V and J are TRBV12-3 or TRBV12-4 and TRBJ2-5, with D hard to call. The CDR3 is 18 residues long. V lost 0 bases, J lost 2 bases, and 19 bases lay in between. The CDR3 DNA follows: TGTGCCAGCAGTTTAGCGTGGAGCCCTGGACGCTCACAAGAGACCCAGTACTTC. Protein sequence: CASSLAWSPGRSQETQYF.

This chain links TRBV9 with TRBJ1-6; 8 positions match TRBD1. Germline V CDR1 and CDR2: SGDLS, YYNGEE. V gave up 2 bases and J gave up 7 bases; unmatched junction bases: 5. This CDR3 spans 15 amino acids. This CDR3 reads CASSVRQGLNSPLHF. The CDR3 bases are TGTGCCAGCAGCGTCCGACAGGGGCTCAATTCACCCCTCCACTTT.

The genes are TRBV4-3 and TRBJ1-6; no clear D. Germline CDR1 LGHNA, CDR2 YSLEER. V was trimmed by 3 bases and J by 2 bases, leaving 11 bases between them. This CDR3 contains 16 residues. The CDR3 coding sequence is TGCGCCAGCAGCCACTCAAAACATGCCTATAATTCACCCCTCCACTTT. The encoded protein is CASSHSKHAYNSPLHF.

The chain carries TRBV7-2 and TRBJ1-3; weak D call: TRBD1 (5 bases). The CDR3 is made up of 14 amino acids. CDR1 and CDR2 (germline): SGHTA, FQGNSA. Trimming shortened V by 2 bases and J by 7 bases, and 12 bases separated the two germline ends. The CDR3 coding sequence is TGTGCCAGCAGCTTACGCCGGGGCCCTAACACCATATATTTT. It translates to CASSLRRGPNTIYF. Supplemented by reference TRBV7-2 and TRBJ1-3, the full variable domain reads GAGVSQSPSNKVTEKGKDVELRCDPISGHTALYWYRQSLGQGLEFLIYFQGNSAPDKSGLPSDRFSAERTGGSVSTLTIQRTQQEDSAVYLCASSLRRGPNTIYFGEGSWLTVV.